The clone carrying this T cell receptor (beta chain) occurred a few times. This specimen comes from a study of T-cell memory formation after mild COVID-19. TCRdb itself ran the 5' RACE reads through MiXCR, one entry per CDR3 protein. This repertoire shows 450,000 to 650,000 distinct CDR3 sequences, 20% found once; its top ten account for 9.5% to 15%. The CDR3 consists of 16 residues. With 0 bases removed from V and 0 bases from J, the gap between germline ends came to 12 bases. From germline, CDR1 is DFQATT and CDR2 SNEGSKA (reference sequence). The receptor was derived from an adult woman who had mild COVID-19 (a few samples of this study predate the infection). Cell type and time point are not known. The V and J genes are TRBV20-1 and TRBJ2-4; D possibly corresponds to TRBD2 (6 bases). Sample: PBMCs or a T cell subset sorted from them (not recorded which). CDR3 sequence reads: CSARDLGGLAKNIQYF. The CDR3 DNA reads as TGCAGTGCTAGAGATCTGGGGGGACTAGCCAAAAACATTCAGTACTTC.